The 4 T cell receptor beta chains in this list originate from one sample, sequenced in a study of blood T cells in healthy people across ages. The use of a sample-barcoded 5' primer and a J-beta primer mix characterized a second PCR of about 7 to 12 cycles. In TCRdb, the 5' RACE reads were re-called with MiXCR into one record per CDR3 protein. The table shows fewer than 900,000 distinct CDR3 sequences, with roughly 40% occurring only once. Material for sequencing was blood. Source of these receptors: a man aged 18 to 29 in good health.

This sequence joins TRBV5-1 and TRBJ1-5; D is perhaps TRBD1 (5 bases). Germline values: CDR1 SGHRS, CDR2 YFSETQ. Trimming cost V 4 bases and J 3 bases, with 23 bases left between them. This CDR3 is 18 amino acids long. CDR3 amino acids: CASSEEMDGWGSNQPQHF. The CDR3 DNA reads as TGCGCCAGCAGCGAGGAAATGGACGGTTGGGGCTCCAATCAGCCCCAGCATTTT.

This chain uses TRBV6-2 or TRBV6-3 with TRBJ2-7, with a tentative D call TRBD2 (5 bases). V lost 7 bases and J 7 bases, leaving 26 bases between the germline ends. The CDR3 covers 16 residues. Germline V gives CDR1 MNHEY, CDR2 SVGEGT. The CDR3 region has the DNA TGTGCCAGCACCCGAGGGTGGGCCCTAGGATCCCATGAGCAGTACTTC. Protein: CASTRGWALGSHEQYF.

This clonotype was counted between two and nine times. The CDR3 nucleotides are TGTGCCAGCAGCCAAGAAGCTTGGCGGGGGGCAGACGAGCAGTACTTC. Protein sequence: CASSQEAWRGADEQYF. The chain carries TRBV4-2 and TRBJ2-7, with 8 nucleotides matching TRBD2. Trimming removed 0 bases from V and 5 bases from J; junction bases left unmatched: 9. Per the germline V gene, CDR1 is LGHNA and CDR2 is YNFKEQ. The CDR3 runs to 16 residues.

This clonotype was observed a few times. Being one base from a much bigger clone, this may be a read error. The CDR3 DNA follows: TGTGCCAGCAGCGACCGTAAGGAACAAGAGACCCAGTACTTC. Translated: CASSDRKEQETQYF. V gene TRBV7-2 combines with J gene TRBJ2-5; D gene uncertain. The CDR3 is 14 amino acids. Trimming removed 5 bases from V and 2 bases from J, with 12 bases in between. The germline gives CDR1 SGHTA, CDR2 FQGNSA.